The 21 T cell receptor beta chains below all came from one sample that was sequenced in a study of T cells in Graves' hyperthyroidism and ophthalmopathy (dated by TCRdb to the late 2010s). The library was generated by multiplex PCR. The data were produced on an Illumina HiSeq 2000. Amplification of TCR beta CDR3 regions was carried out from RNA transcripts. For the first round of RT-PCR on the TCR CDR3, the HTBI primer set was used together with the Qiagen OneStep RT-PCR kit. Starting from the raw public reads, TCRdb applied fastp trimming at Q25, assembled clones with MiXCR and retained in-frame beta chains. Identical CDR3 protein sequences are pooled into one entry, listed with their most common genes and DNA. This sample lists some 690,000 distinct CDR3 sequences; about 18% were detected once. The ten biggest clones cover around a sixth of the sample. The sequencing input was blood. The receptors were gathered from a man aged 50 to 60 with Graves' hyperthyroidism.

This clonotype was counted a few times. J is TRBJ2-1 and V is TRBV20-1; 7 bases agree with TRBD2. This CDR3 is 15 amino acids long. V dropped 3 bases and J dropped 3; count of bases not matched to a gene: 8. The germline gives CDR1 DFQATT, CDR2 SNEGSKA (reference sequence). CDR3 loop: CSASSSSGLYNEQFF. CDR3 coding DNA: TGCAGTGCTAGCTCGTCTAGCGGACTCTACAATGAGCAGTTCTTC.

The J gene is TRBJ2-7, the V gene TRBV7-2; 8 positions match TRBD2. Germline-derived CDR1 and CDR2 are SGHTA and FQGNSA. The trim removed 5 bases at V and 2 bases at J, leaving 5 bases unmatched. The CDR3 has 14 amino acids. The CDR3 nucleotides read TGTGCCAGCAGCCCCTCGGGACTAGCCTACGAGCAGTACTTC. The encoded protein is CASSPSGLAYEQYF.

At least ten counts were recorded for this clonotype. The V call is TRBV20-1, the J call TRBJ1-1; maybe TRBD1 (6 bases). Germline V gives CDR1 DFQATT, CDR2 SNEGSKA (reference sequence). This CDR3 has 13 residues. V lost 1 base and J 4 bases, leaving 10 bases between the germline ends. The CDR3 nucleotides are TGCAGTGCTAGAGCGGGGGGCGTCACTGAAGCTTTCTTT. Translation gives CSARAGGVTEAFF.

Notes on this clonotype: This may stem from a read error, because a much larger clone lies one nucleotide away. Here the CDR3 DNA reads TGCAGTGCCCCCAGTAATCCGGGGTTCAAAGATACGCAGTATTTT. Translation gives CSAPSNPGFKDTQYF. The gene calls are TRBV20-1 and TRBJ2-3; tentatively, D is TRBD2 (5 bases). Germline lookup yields CDR1 DFQATT and CDR2 SNEGSKA (reference sequence). The length of the CDR3 is 15 residues. Deletions cut 6 bases from V and 5 bases from J, with 21 bases between.

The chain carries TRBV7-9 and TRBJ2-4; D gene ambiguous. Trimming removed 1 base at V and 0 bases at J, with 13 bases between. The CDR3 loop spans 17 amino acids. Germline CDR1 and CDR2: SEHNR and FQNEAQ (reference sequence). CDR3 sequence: CASSLEVELLAKNIQYF. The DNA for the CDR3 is TGTGCCAGCAGCTTAGAGGTAGAACTGTTAGCCAAAAACATTCAGTACTTC.

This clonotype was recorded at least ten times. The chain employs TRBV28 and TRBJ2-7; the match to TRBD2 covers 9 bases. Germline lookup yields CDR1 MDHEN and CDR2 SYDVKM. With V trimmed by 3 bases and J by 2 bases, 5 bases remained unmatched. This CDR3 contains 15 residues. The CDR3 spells CASSLLLAGTYEQYF. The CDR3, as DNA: TGTGCCAGCAGTTTGTTGCTAGCGGGAACCTACGAGCAGTACTTC.

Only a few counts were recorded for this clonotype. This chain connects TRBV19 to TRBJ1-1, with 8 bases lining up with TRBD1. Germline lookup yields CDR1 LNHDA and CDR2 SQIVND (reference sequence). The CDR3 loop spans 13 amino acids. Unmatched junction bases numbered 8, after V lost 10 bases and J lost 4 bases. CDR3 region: CAILQGEGTEAFF. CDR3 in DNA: TGTGCCATACTACAGGGGGAAGGCACTGAAGCTTTCTTT.

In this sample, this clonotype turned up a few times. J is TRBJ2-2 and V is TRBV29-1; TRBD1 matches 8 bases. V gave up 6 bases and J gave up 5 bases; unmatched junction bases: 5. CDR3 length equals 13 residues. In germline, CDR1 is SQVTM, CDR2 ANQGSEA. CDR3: CSVQGAPTGELFF. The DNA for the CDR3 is TGCAGCGTCCAGGGGGCGCCGACCGGGGAGCTGTTTTTT.

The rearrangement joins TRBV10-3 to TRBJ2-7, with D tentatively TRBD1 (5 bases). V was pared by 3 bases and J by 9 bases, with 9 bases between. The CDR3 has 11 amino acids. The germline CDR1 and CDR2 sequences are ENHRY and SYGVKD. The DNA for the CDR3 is TGTGCCATCAGTGATCTTGGGGCGCAGTACTTC. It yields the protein CAISDLGAQYF.

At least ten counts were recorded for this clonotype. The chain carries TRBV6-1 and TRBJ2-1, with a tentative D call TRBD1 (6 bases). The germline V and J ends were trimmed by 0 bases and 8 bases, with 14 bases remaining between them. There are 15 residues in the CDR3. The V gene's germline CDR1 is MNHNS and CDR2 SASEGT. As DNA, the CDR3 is TGTGCCAGCAGTGAAGCGCTCACAGGGAACCATGAGCAGTTCTTC. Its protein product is CASSEALTGNHEQFF.

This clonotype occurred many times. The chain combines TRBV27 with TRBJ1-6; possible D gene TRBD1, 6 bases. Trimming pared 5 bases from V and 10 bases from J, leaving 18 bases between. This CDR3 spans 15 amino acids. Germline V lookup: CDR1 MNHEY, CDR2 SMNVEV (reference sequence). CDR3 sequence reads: CASSPRGGGGSPLHF. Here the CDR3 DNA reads TGTGCCAGCAGTCCCAGGGGCGGCGGGGGGTCACCCCTCCACTTT.

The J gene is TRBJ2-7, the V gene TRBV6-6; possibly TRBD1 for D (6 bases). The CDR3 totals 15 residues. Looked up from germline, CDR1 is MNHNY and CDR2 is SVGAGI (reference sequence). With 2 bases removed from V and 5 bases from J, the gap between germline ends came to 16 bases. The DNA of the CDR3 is TGTGCCAGCAGTTACAAGGACACAGGGATCCACGAGCAGTACTTC. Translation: CASSYKDTGIHEQYF.

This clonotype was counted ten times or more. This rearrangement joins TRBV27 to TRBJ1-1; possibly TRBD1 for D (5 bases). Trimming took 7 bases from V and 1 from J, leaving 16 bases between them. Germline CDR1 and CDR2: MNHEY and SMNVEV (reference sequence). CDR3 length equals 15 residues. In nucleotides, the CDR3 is TGTGCCAGCACTTCGGCAGAGCAGGGGAACACTGAAGCTTTCTTT. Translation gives CASTSAEQGNTEAFF.

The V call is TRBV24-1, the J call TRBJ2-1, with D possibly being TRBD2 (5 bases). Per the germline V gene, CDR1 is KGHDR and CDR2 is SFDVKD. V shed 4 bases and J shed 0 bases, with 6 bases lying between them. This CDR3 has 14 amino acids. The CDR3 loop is CATSEGSSYNEQFF. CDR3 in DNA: TGTGCCACCAGTGAGGGGAGCTCCTACAATGAGCAGTTCTTC.

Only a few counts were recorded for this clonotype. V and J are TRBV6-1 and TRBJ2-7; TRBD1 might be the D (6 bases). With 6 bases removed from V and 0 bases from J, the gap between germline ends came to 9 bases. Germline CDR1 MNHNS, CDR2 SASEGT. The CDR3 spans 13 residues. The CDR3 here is CASRNRDSYEQYF. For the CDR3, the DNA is TGTGCCAGCAGAAACAGGGACTCCTACGAGCAGTACTTC.

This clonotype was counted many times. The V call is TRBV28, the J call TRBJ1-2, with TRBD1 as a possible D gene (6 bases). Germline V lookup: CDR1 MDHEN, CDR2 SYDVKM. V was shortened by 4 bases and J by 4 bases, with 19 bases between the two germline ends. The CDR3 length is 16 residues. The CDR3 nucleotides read TGTGCCAGCAGTTCGTACCCGGGGGGGCATCGCTATGGCTACACCTTC. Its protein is CASSSYPGGHRYGYTF.

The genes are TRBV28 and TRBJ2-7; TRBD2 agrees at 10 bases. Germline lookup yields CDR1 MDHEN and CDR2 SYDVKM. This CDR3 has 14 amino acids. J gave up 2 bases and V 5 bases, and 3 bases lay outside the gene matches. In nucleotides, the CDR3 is TGTGCCAGCAGTCAGCGGGAGGGCCCCTACGAGCAGTACTTC. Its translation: CASSQREGPYEQYF.

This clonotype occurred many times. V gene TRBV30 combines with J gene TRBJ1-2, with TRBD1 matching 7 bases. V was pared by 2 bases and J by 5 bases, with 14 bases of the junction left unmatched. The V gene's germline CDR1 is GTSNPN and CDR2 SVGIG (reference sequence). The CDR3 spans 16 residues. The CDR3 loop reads CAWSLGTATLGYGYTF. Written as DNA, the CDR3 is TGTGCCTGGAGTTTAGGGACAGCCACTCTTGGGTATGGCTACACCTTC.

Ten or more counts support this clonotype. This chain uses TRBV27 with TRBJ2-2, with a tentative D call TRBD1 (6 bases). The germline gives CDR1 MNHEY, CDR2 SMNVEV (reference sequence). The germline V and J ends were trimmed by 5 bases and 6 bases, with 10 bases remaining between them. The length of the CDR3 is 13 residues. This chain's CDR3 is CASSNRVAGELFF. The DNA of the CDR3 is TGTGCCAGCAGTAACAGGGTTGCCGGGGAGCTGTTTTTT.

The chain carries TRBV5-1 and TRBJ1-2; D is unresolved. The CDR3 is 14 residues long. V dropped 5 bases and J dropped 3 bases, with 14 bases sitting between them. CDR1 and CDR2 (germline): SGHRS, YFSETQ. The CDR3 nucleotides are TGCGCCAGCAGTCCCGGACGGAGCCACTATGGCTACACCTTC. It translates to CASSPGRSHYGYTF. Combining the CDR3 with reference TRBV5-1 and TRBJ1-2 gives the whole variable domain KAGVTQTPRYLIKTRGQQVTLSCSPISGHRSVSWYQQTPGQGLQFLFEYFSETQRNKGNFPGRFSGRQFSNSRSEMNVSTLELGDSALYLCASSPGRSHYGYTFGSGTRLTVV.

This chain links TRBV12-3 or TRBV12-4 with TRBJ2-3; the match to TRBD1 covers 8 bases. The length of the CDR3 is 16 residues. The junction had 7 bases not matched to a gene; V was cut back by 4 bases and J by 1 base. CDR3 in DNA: TGTGCCAGCAGTTCATCGACAGGGGACGGCACAGATACGCAGTATTTT. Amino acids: CASSSSTGDGTDTQYF.